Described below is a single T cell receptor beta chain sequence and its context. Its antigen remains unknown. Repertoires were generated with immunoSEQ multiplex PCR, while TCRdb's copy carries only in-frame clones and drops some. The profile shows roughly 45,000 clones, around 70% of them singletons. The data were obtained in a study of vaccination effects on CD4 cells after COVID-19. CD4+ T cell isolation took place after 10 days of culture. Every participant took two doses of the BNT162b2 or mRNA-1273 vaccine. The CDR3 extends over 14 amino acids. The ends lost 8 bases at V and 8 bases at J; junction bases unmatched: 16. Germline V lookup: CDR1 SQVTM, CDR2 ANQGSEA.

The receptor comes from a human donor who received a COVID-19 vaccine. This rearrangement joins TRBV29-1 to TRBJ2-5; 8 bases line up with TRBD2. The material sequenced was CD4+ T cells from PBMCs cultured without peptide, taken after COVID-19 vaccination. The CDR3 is CSSGGGSISETQYF. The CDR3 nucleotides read TGCAGCTCCGGGGGGGGCTCAATCTCCGAAACCCAGTACTTC.